This section outlines one T cell receptor beta chain sequence together with its context. Its target is unknown. This sample stems from a study of shared clonotypes between healthy human individuals. The CDR3 loop spans 14 amino acids. Looked up from germline, CDR1 is SGHTA and CDR2 is FQGNSA. The V end was cut by 8 bases, the J end by 0 bases, with 12 bases between. General study results and limits: An effect of sequencing depth on clonotype sharing among donors was expected. Genetic and exposure-history diversity was limited by the small donor number. A handful of donors had approximately 4.6% of their naive CD4 clonotypes in common.

The sorted-subset replicate PCRs were given about 210 ng DNA, which is 31,000 or so T cell genomes. TCRdb's table, derived via immunoSEQ multiplex PCR, lists solely in-frame clones and lacks some. In the table there are some 500,000 clones, around 96% of which are singletons. This TCR derives from a woman aged 25 to 39 in good health. The chain couples TRBV7-2 to TRBJ2-3; TRBD2 is a possible D gene (6 bases). The sequenced material came from naive CD4+ T cells sorted from blood. As to subset: CD45RA+ positively selected. DNA of the CDR3: TGTGCCAGCGCGGCGGGAACTAGCACAGATACGCAGTATTTT. Translation gives CASAAGTSTDTQYF. Combining the CDR3 with reference TRBV7-2 and TRBJ2-3 gives the whole variable domain GAGVSQSPSNKVTEKGKDVELRCDPISGHTALYWYRQSLGQGLEFLIYFQGNSAPDKSGLPSDRFSAERTGGSVSTLTIQRTQQEDSAVYLCASAAGTSTDTQYFGPGTRLTVL.